This TCR beta chain is drawn from a study of cytomegalovirus exposure and HLA in healthy donors. CDR3 length: 16 residues. The germline gives CDR1 SGHAT, CDR2 FQNNGV. The junction had 11 bases not matched to a gene; V was cut back by 3 bases and J by 5 bases. For this clone: The antigen is not known.

Study results and limitations: In vitro data verified a few CMV-associated chains as specific for CMV antigens. An analysis done earlier found most TCR beta V segments productive about 87% or about 30% of the time.

The PCR was carried out with 60 Vbeta primers and 13 Jbeta primers. Clones were read by immunoSEQ multiplex PCR, and TCRdb kept only the in-frame ones, dropping some. The sample has 100,000 to 130,000 clones, roughly 87% seen once. The sample taken for sequencing was PBMCs. This TCR was recovered from a man aged 25-45 years in good health and CMV-seropositive. The V and J genes are TRBV11-2 and TRBJ2-5; TRBD2 matches 8 bases. The CDR3 DNA reads TGTGCCAGCAGCTTTACGGGGGGGTCTCGCCGCGAGACCCAGTACTTC. Its translation is CASSFTGGSRRETQYF.